This entry features one T cell receptor beta chain sequence. The CDR3 totals 14 residues. Trimming removed 1 base from V and 7 bases from J; junction bases left unmatched: 1. The germline CDR1 and CDR2 sequences are KGHSH and LQKENI. Runs used v3.0 of the immunoSEQ assay and were done at survey level. The data were produced by immunoSEQ multiplex PCR, yet TCRdb's version contains in-frame clones alone and is incomplete. The sample lists some 35,000 clones, around 80% occurring once. This sample was included in a study of long-term antiretroviral therapy in people with HIV. The V call is TRBV18, the J call TRBJ2-1, with 10 bases aligning to TRBD2. The sequence was collected from a man between 18 and 35 years old with HIV. The sample in question was unsorted PBMCs, obtained 0.6 years after starting antiretroviral therapy. As DNA, the CDR3 is TGTGCCAGCTCACCACGGACTAGCGGTAATGAGCAGTTCTTC. This encodes CASSPRTSGNEQFF.